This TCR beta chain comes out of a study of CD8 T cells in Susac syndrome. An amount of RNA that ranged from 0.5 to 1 ug was reverse transcribed with random hexamers. TCRdb analysed the immunoSEQ multiplex PCR reads with MiXCR anew, one entry per CDR3 protein. Of 160,000 or so distinct CDR3 sequences in the sample, approximately 93% were seen once. This clonotype was detected once. The T cells that were sequenced for TCR beta were CD8+ and CD4+ cells from blood. Looked up from germline, CDR1 is MDHEN and CDR2 is SYDVKM. The CDR3 runs 15 residues. V was shortened by 4 bases and J by 6 bases, with 19 bases between the two germline ends.

This receptor was taken from a human donor with multiple sclerosis. This chain joins TRBV28 and TRBJ2-7; D is possibly TRBD1 (5 bases). Sample: CD8+ T cells from PBMCs. The CDR3 DNA sequence: TGTGCCAGCAGTTCGCCTAGGGGCCTGGGTCCCGAGCAGTACTTC. Residues: CASSSPRGLGPEQYF.